This TCR beta chain is drawn from a study of regulatory T cells in long-lasting Graves disease. As for the study in general: Those with persistent Graves' disease had received antithyroid drugs for over 5 years with positive TSH receptor antibodies.

This clonotype has a count of ten or more. Its target is unknown. Time point noted: persistent/refractory GD, antithyroid drugs over 5 years with positive TRAb. The TCR library was made from RNA extracted from PBMCs. General observations from the study: Sample size, which was small, may have reduced accuracy.

The V end was cut by 0 bases, the J end by 6 bases, with 12 bases between. The CDR3 is 14 amino acids. Germline values: CDR1 SGDLS, CDR2 YYNGEE. The TCR beta library used iRepertoire HTBI primers with Arm-PCR amplification of CDR3. MiXCR was run by TCRdb on the multiplex PCR reads, yielding one entry per CDR3 protein. This sample carries around 460,000 distinct CDR3 sequences, roughly a fifth of them seen once, and the ten largest clones take around 7%. The rearrangement uses TRBV9 and TRBJ1-1; D unclear. The clonotype originates from a female donor with Graves disease. The sequencing used peripheral blood mononuclear cells (PBMCs), collected when the disease was refractory, from a patient treated with antithyroid drugs. CDR3 protein: CASSVETPSAEAFF. The CDR3 DNA sequence: TGTGCCAGCAGCGTAGAAACTCCTAGCGCTGAAGCTTTCTTT. Full variable domain (outside the CDR3, taken from reference TRBV9 and TRBJ1-1): DSGVTQTPKHLITATGQRVTLRCSPRSGDLSVYWYQQSLDQGLQFLIQYYNGEERAKGNILERFSAQQFPDLHSELNLSSLELGDSALYFCASSVETPSAEAFFGQGTRLTVV.